This TCR beta chain derives from a study of regulatory T cells in long-lasting Graves disease. Germline CDR1 is GTSNPN and CDR2 is SVGIG (reference sequence). The CDR3 extends over 13 amino acids. After removal of 5 bases from V and 2 bases from J, the junction contained 2 bases not matched to a gene. This clonotype was seen ten or more times. Its specificity is unknown. Noted time point: persistent/refractory GD, antithyroid drugs over 5 years with positive TRAb. TCR sequences were obtained from RNA taken from PBMCs. The patient group derived from an endocrinology department in Xi'an, China. Study-wide points: Persistent Graves' patients showed reduced TCR diversity versus newly diagnosed patients.

Construction of TCR beta libraries relied on iRepertoire HTBI primers and on Arm-PCR targeting CDR3 regions. A single record per CDR3 protein comes from TCRdb applying MiXCR to the multiplex PCR reads. The sample gives approximately 400,000 distinct CDR3 sequences, less than 25% of which show up once; roughly 20% is in the top ten. The chain recombines TRBV30 with TRBJ1-5; 8 nucleotides agree with TRBD1. The input for sequencing was peripheral blood mononuclear cells (PBMCs), taken when the disease was refractory, from a patient treated with antithyroid drugs. The sequence came from a female donor with Graves disease. In DNA, the CDR3 is TGTGCCTGGGACAGGGGTGGCAATCAGCCCCAGCATTTT. This encodes CAWDRGGNQPQHF.